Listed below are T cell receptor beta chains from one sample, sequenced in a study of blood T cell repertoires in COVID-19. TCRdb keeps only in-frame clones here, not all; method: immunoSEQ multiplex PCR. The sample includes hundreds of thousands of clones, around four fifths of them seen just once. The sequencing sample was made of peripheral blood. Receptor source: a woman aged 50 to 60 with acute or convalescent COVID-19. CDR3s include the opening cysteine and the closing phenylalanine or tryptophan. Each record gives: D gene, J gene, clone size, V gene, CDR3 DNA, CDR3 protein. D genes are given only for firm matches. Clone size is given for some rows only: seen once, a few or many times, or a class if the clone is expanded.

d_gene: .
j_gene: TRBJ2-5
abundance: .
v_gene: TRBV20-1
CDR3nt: TGCAGTGCTAGGATCCTTCCGGCCCAGTACTTC
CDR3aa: CSARILPAQYF

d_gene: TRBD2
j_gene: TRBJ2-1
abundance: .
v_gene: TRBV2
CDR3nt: TGTGCCAGCAGTGACGGGACTAGCGGGGTCAATGAGCAGTTCTTC
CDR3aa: CASSDGTSGVNEQFF

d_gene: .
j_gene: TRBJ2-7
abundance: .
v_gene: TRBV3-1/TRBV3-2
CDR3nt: TGTGCCAGCAGCCAAGTAGTATACGAGCAGTACTTC
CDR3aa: CASSQVVYEQYF

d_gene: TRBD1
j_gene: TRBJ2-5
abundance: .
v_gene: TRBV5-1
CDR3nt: TGCGCCAGCAGCTTGGCGGGACAGGGTGAGACCCAGTACTTC
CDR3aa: CASSLAGQGETQYF

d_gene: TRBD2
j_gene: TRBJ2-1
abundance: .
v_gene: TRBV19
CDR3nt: TGTGCCAGTAAGAGGGTACTAGCGGATTCCTACAATGAGCAGTTCTTC
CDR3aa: CASKRVLADSYNEQFF

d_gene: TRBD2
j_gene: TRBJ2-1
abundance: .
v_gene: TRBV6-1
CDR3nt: TGTGCCAGCAGTGAGCGACTAGCGGGAGGGCGGGGCTACAATGAGCAGTTCTTC
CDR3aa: CASSERLAGGRGYNEQFF

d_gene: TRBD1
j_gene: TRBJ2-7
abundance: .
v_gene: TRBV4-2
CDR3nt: TGTGCCAGCAGCCAAGGTACAGGGGGCGGCTACGAGCAGTACTTC
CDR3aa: CASSQGTGGGYEQYF

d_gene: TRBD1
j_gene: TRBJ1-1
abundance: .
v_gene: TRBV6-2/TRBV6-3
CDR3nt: TGTGCCAGCAGTTACGGACAGGGAGGAACTTTCTTT
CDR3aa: CASSYGQGGTFF

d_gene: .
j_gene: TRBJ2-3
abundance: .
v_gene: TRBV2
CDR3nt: TGTGCCGGAGGAGACACAGATACGCAGTATTTT
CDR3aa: CAGGDTDTQYF

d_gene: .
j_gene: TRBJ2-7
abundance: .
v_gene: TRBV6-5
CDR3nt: TGTGCCAGCAGTTACCTGTGGGACAACTCCTACGAGCAGTACTTC
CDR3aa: CASSYLWDNSYEQYF

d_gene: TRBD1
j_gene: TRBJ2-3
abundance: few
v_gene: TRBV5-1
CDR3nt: TGCGCCAGCAGCTTGGAATCACGACAGGGGGGCACAGATACGCAGTATTTT
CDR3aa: CASSLESRQGGTDTQYF

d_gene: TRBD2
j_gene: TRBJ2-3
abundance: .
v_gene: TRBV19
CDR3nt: TGTGCCAGTAGTATAAGGGCTGGGGGGGGAAGCACAGATACGCAGTATTTT
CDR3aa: CASSIRAGGGSTDTQYF

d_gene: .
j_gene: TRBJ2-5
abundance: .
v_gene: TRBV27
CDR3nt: TGTGCCAGCGGTTTAGCGAGGGAGACCCAGTACTTC
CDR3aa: CASGLARETQYF

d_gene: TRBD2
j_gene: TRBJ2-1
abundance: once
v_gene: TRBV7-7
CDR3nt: TGTGCTAGCAGCTTAGTTGCGGGAGAGTACAATGAGCAGTTCTTC
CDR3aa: CASSLVAGEYNEQFF

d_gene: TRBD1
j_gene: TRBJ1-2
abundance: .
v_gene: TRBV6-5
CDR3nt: TGTGCCAGCAGTTACTCGGACAGGTTAGATGGCTACACCTTC
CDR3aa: CASSYSDRLDGYTF